This TCR beta chain stems from a study of T cell responses to AZD1222 COVID-19 vaccine (TCRdb year 2021). Notes on the research overall: A total of approximately 240 trial participants underwent TCR sequencing, of whom about 200 had received two doses of AZD1222 and some 26 had received two doses of the MenACWY control vaccine. Trial participants were enrolled by age into subgroups of 18-55, 56-69 and 70-plus years, and roughly 150, 30 and 60 TCR-sequenced participants, respectively, were included in these subgroups.

On this clone itself: This clone's antigen is unknown. Nothing much larger sits one base from this clone, and base qualities are not available.

The CDR3 regions of human TCRbeta chains were subjected to immunosequencing. For the original study's pipeline: Repertoire TCRs were checked for matches against a reference library of SARS-CoV-2-specific TCRs that had been generated using the MIRA antigen-specificity platform. Breadth was defined as the fraction of unique TCRs that were SARS-CoV-2-associated. Depth was defined as the fraction of total T cells that were SARS-CoV-2-associated. Using the MIRA data, every spike-specific TCR was mapped to the spike region that the TCR reacted to and assigned to either a CD4 or a CD8 class. Log10-transformed breadth and depth values were compared by one-way ANOVA with Sidak's multiple comparisons tests. Not all clones reach the TCRdb copy of this immuneACCESS table, which keeps in-frame sequences only. Checked studies attribute under half of the gap to unresolved V genes and leave the rest unexplained. V and J calls plus clone size are reproduced from that table; the DNA served to infer D and trimming. The sample table lists 89,000 or so clones, roughly 86% of them with a count of one. The ten largest make up 5.6% of the sample.

In the paper's terms, the time point label means: about 28 days (+/-7) after the second vaccine dose. AZD1222 recipients given second doses at about 4 weeks or at about 12 weeks were pooled, since spike-specific TCR depth and breadth were not found to differ between the two schedules. Samples from vaccinated people were obtained from the UK trials COV001 and COV002, which included a single-blind randomized controlled phase 2/3 trial of AZD1222 (ChAdOx1 nCoV-19) in healthy adults. For TCRbeta chain sequencing, PBMC samples from trial participants were taken at day 0 and at day 28 after the second dose. Here is what the overall study found, with its caveats: Conclusions about previously exposed vaccinees are limited, since just six AZD1222 recipients were seropositive for SARS-CoV-2 at baseline. The whole spike protein was spanned by vaccine-associated CD4 TCRs, and dominant responses were seen in regions 160-218 and 743-854. Epitopes outside the regions mutated in the B.1.351 and B.1.1.7 variants were reportedly recognized by nearly half of the unique spike-specific TCRs. Participants were mostly white British, with more females than males. The authors suggested clonal diversity may have been underestimated. In the small 56-69-year group, the increase in depth fell short of significance, most likely because of low power. Spike-specific TCR breadth and depth rose significantly after two AZD1222 doses compared with day 0 and with MenACWY recipients. Because no samples from the day 14 peak response were available, repertoires could be characterized only after the peak T cell response.

Including the terminal cysteine and phenylalanine, the CDR3 comprises 13 residues. Of all the DNA, just the CDR3 is kept, 39 bases in frame from base 1. The junction shows trimming of 4 bases on V and 8 bases on J, plus 9 bases between the germline ends. According to the germline V gene, CDR1 reads SNHLY and CDR2 reads FYNNEI. The V and J segments used are TRBV2 and TRBJ1-6, with the D gene uncertain. This TCR derives from an adult who received the AZD1222 COVID-19 vaccine. The sequencing used peripheral blood, collected 28 days after the second AZD1222 dose. The CDR3 corresponds to CASSGVRDSPLHF. The bases read TGTGCCAGCAGTGGTGTCCGAGATTCACCCCTCCACTTT.